The entry that follows covers one TCR beta chain sequence. Antigen: not known. Antigen-specific CD4+ T cell clonotypes were called by their expansion after viral peptide-pool culture in ViraFEST. The authors isolated CD4+ T cells after approximately 9 days of culture. Vaccine administered to participants consisted of two doses of either BNT162b2 or mRNA-1273. Previously uninfected by SARS-CoV-2, the vaccine recipients also showed negative nucleocapsid antibodies. IL-2 medium was substituted for half the medium on days 3 and 7. The CDR3 length is 18 residues. Germline V gives CDR1 SGHTA, CDR2 FQGNSA. The V gene end was trimmed by 1 base and the J gene end by 1 base; junction bases not matched to a gene: 8. Data came from immunoSEQ multiplex PCR; TCRdb stores just in-frame clones and leaves some out. The sample contains about 15,000 clones, approximately 68% of which appear only once. This record comes from a study of vaccination effects on CD4 cells after COVID-19. Overall study context: It was a median of 72 days after the second dose that post-vaccine samples were obtained.

This specimen was CD4+ T cells from PBMCs cultured with HCoV-NL63 spike peptides, taken after COVID-19 vaccination. V and J are TRBV7-2 and TRBJ2-3; 10 bases line up with TRBD2. This receptor was obtained from a human donor who received a COVID-19 vaccine. The CDR3 region has the DNA TGTGCCAGCAGCTTAGAGATTAGCGGGGGGCGGGGCACAGATACGCAGTATTTT. It translates to CASSLEISGGRGTDTQYF.